These 15 T cell receptor beta chains were all obtained from the same sample, sequenced in a study of T cells in Graves' hyperthyroidism and ophthalmopathy (dated by TCRdb to the late 2010s). The protocol used for the library was multiplex PCR. TCRdb records Illumina HiSeq 2000 as the sequencer. The TCR beta CDR3 regions were amplified from the RNA transcripts. A first-round RT-PCR of the TCR CDR3 used the HTBI primer set with the Qiagen OneStep RT-PCR kit. The public reads were run again by TCRdb, first through fastp at Q25 and then through MiXCR, and only productive beta chains were kept. CDR3 protein sequences are deduplicated, and each keeps its most common genes and DNA. The sample records hundreds of thousands of distinct CDR3 sequences, less than 20% of which are singletons. The ten largest clones represent about 30% of the sample. Sequenced input: blood. The receptors shown here come from a woman aged 18-29 years with Graves' hyperthyroidism that later progressed to Graves' ophthalmopathy.

This clonotype appeared a few times. The V gene is TRBV27, the J gene TRBJ2-5; D is possibly TRBD2 (5 bases). This CDR3 comprises 14 residues. Looked up from germline, CDR1 is MNHEY and CDR2 is SMNVEV (reference sequence). Deletions cut 2 bases from V and 2 bases from J, with 9 bases between. CDR3 nucleotides: TGTGCCAGCAGTTTACGGGGTATACAAGAGACCCAGTACTTC. Residues: CASSLRGIQETQYF.

This clonotype turned up a few times. One base away lies a much larger clone, so this may be a sequencing read error. V is TRBV11-2 and J is TRBJ2-7; tentative D call: TRBD1 (5 bases). The CDR3 runs 14 residues. Germline V CDR1 and CDR2: SGHAT, FQNNGV. The CDR3 DNA is TGTGCCAACAGCCCTGACAGAACCTCTCACGAGCAGTACTTC. This translates into CANSPDRTSHEQYF.

This clonotype was seen many times. The chain combines TRBV11-2 with TRBJ2-7; 7 bases match TRBD1. The germline V gene encodes CDR1 SGHAT and CDR2 FQNNGV. The CDR3 runs 14 residues. V lost 3 bases to trimming and J lost 6 bases; unmatched junction nucleotides: 8. The CDR3 DNA follows: TGTGCCAGCAGCTTGACAGGGTATTGGTCCGAGCAGTACTTC. Its translation is CASSLTGYWSEQYF.

V gene TRBV9 combines with J gene TRBJ2-3; a possible D gene is TRBD2 (6 bases). The CDR3 consists of 16 residues. Germline V lookup: CDR1 SGDLS, CDR2 YYNGEE. Trimming took off 5 bases at V and 0 bases at J, with 16 bases between the two ends. CDR3 nucleotides: TGTGCCAGCAGTGCCTTGGGTGGGAGGAGCACAGATACGCAGTATTTT. This codes for CASSALGGRSTDTQYF. The full variable domain, rest sourced from reference TRBV9 and TRBJ2-3, is DSGVTQTPKHLITATGQRVTLRCSPRSGDLSVYWYQQSLDQGLQFLIQYYNGEERAKGNILERFSAQQFPDLHSELNLSSLELGDSALYFCASSALGGRSTDTQYFGPGTRLTVL.

This clonotype was counted many times. The chain employs TRBV7-2 and TRBJ2-3; 15 bases line up with TRBD2. CDR3 size: 15 residues. The germline CDR1 and CDR2 sequences are SGHTA and FQGNSA. Unmatched junction bases numbered 6, after V lost 10 bases and J lost 4 bases. The CDR3 loop reads CATGLAGGSADTQYF. The CDR3 DNA reads TGTGCCACGGGACTAGCGGGAGGTAGTGCAGATACGCAGTATTTT.

This clonotype occurred many times. V gene TRBV6-2 or TRBV6-3 combines with J gene TRBJ2-1, with D perhaps matching TRBD2 (6 bases). CDR3 length: 15 residues. Deletions cut 5 bases from V and 6 bases from J, with 17 bases between. CDR1 and CDR2 (germline): MNHEY, SVGEGT. CDR3: CASSPSRDWINEQFF. CDR3 DNA sequence: TGTGCCAGCAGTCCCAGCCGGGACTGGATCAATGAGCAGTTCTTC.

There are a few counts of this clonotype. V and J are TRBV5-8 and TRBJ1-5, with 8 bases that match TRBD1. Germline-derived CDR1 and CDR2 are SGHTS and YDEGEE. The CDR3 runs to 14 residues. The J segment lost 8 bases and the V segment lost 4 bases, leaving 8 bases of the junction unmatched. The CDR3 region has the DNA TGTGCCAGCAGCCCCGGACAGGGTAGCAAGCCCCAGCATTTT. Protein product: CASSPGQGSKPQHF.

This clonotype came up many times. The chain couples TRBV7-9 to TRBJ2-7; D remains unclear. From germline, CDR1 is SEHNR and CDR2 FQNEAQ (reference sequence). Trimming took 3 bases from V and 0 from J, leaving 9 bases between them. CDR3 size: 14 residues. Written as DNA, the CDR3 is TGTGCCAGCAGCTTTGCGGAACACTCCTACGAGCAGTACTTC. Translated: CASSFAEHSYEQYF.

This clonotype was detected a few times. The J gene is TRBJ1-2, the V gene TRBV6-1; 10 bases match TRBD1. V lost 5 bases, J lost 3 bases, and 15 bases stayed unmatched. Germline V gene lookup returns CDR1 MNHNS and CDR2 SASEGT. There are 18 residues in the CDR3. The CDR3, as DNA: TGTGCCAGCAGTCCGCCCGGGACAGGGGCCATAAGTTACTATGGCTACACCTTC. Protein sequence: CASSPPGTGAISYYGYTF.

This clonotype was counted between two and nine times. The chain recombines TRBV28 with TRBJ2-5; either TRBD1 or TRBD2 may supply D (5 bases each). CDR3 length equals 14 residues. Trimming stripped 8 bases from V and 5 bases from J, with 18 bases between. Germline V gene sequence: CDR1 MDHEN, CDR2 SYDVKM. This chain's CDR3 is CASRGLFGAETQYF. The CDR3 bases are TGTGCCAGCCGGGGATTATTCGGGGCGGAGACCCAGTACTTC.

A remark on this clonotype: One base away lies a much larger clone, so this may be a sequencing read error. The chain employs TRBV30 and TRBJ2-1, with D maybe TRBD1 (5 bases). The J call may be wrong; the DNA end is better matched by TRBJ2-7. CDR1 is GTSNPN, CDR2 SVGIG, per germline (reference sequence). The CDR3 spans 12 residues. CDR3 coding DNA: TGTGCCTGGAGCGAAGTGGACAATGAGCAGTACTTC. Protein: CAWSEVDNEQYF.

Concerning this clonotype: Sequence at one end of the junction differs from germline and may be a read error. The chain has TRBV6-5 and TRBJ1-1; possible D gene TRBD1, 5 bases. There are 14 residues in the CDR3. The germline CDR1 and CDR2 sequences are MNHEY and SVGAGI. CDR3 loop: CASSYGGFNTGAFF. CDR3 coding DNA: TGTGCCAGCAGTTACGGGGGTTTTAACACTGGAGCTTTCTTT.

A note on this clonotype: One base away lies a much larger clone, so this may be a sequencing read error. The chain carries TRBV9 and TRBJ2-1, with D possibly matching TRBD2 (6 bases). Looked up from germline, CDR1 is SGDLS and CDR2 is YYNGEE. The CDR3 spans 15 residues. DNA of the CDR3: TGTGTCAGCAGCGTAGATGGAGGGGCTAACAATGAGCAGTTCTTC. Amino acid sequence: CVSSVDGGANNEQFF.

For this clonotype: This may be a read error, as it is one base from a much larger clone. The chain carries TRBV20-1 and TRBJ2-1; D is tentatively TRBD1 or TRBD2 (5 bases each). Germline CDR1 DFQATT, CDR2 SNEGSKA (reference sequence). The CDR3 is 13 residues long. This CDR3 reads CSARLKSGHDQFF. The CDR3 nucleotides read TGCAGTGCTAGACTGAAATCGGGGCATGATCAGTTCTTC.

The chain links TRBV18 to TRBJ2-2, with 8 bases lining up with TRBD1. J was trimmed by 2 bases and V by 3 bases; bases with no gene match: 8. Germline CDR1 reads KGHSH; CDR2 reads LQKENI. The CDR3 spans 17 residues. DNA for the CDR3: TGTGCCAGCTCACCTTCCGACAGGGGATCAAACACCGGGGAGCTGTTTTTT. Protein product: CASSPSDRGSNTGELFF.